Below, 21 T cell receptor beta chains from the same sample are listed, as sequenced in a study of shared clonotypes between healthy human individuals. The method was immunoSEQ multiplex PCR; TCRdb's version includes in-frame clones alone and lacks a portion of them. The sample consists of some 2 million clones, 85% to 95% of them appearing once. Selected positively for CCR7 and CD45RO-negative, naive CD8 cells excluded terminally differentiated effector memory CD45RA+ cells. Sequencing was carried out using naive CD8+ T cells sorted from blood. The receptors stem from a young man in good health.

The chain has TRBV27 and TRBJ2-7; TRBD1 or TRBD2 may be the D gene (5 bases each). The V end was cut by 4 bases, the J end by 0 bases, with 10 bases between. Germline lookup yields CDR1 MNHEY and CDR2 SMNVEV (reference sequence). This CDR3 region has 14 residues. The CDR3: CASSYSGPSYEQYF. In nucleotides, the CDR3 is TGTGCCAGCAGTTATTCGGGGCCCTCCTACGAGCAGTACTTC.

With respect to this clone: The same CDR3 also results from other DNA sequences found in this sample. The gene calls are TRBV9 and TRBJ2-3; D is unclear. Germline assignment: CDR1 SGDLS and CDR2 YYNGEE. CDR3 length: 12 residues. Between the trimmed V and J ends, which lost 3 bases and 6 bases, there was a span of 8 bases. The chain's CDR3 is CASSAQGDTQYF. In DNA form, the CDR3 reads TGTGCCAGCAGCGCCCAAGGGGATACGCAGTATTTT.

This clone was counted once. Other nucleotide sequences from this sample produce the same CDR3. The rearrangement uses TRBV7-8 and TRBJ2-2; D uncertain. Trimming left V 1 base short and J 1 base short, with 1 base between. This CDR3 spans 13 amino acids. Germline loops: CDR1 SGHVS, CDR2 FQNEAQ. CDR3: CASSLGNTGELFF. Written as DNA, the CDR3 is TGTGCCAGCAGCTTAGGGAACACCGGGGAGCTGTTTTTT.

The chain links TRBV7-9 to TRBJ1-1; the D is unclear. This CDR3 comprises 10 residues. The V gene lost 8 bases and the J gene lost 3 bases, with 4 bases spanning the gap. The germline V gene has CDR1 SEHNR and CDR2 FQNEAQ (reference sequence). In DNA, the CDR3 is TGTGCCAGCGAGTACACTGAAGCTTTCTTT. The encoded protein is CASEYTEAFF.

The rearrangement links TRBV21-1 to TRBJ2-2. TRBV21-1 is a pseudogene. The CDR3 is 18 residues long. The DNA of the CDR3 is TGTGCCAGCAGCAATCCCCCCGGAGGGGGATCCAGTTGGGGGGAGCTGTTTTTT. It encodes CASSNPPGGGSSWGELFF.

As to this clone: The same CDR3 can be traced to other DNA sequences in this sample. The rearrangement joins TRBV4-1 to TRBJ2-1, with unresolved D. The CDR3 contains 15 residues. V dropped 1 base and J dropped 0 bases, with 7 bases sitting between them. CDR1 MGHRA and CDR2 YSYEKL come from the germline V gene. The CDR3 DNA follows: TGCGCCAGCAGCCAAGTTCGAAGCTCCTACAATGAGCAGTTCTTC. This gives the protein CASSQVRSSYNEQFF.

This chain connects TRBV10-2 to TRBJ2-2; 11 bases match TRBD2. Trimming at V came to 4 bases and at J to 7 bases, leaving 2 bases not matched to a gene. The CDR3 has 14 residues. Germline-derived CDR1 and CDR2 are WSHSY and SAAADI. This CDR3 is CASSVAGGLGELFF. The CDR3 DNA reads as TGCGCCAGCAGTGTAGCGGGAGGGCTCGGGGAGCTGTTTTTT.

The chain carries TRBV4-1 and TRBJ2-3; no firm D call. Trimming left V 4 bases short and J 4 bases short, with 15 bases between. The germline CDR1 and CDR2 sequences are MGHRA and YSYEKL. The CDR3 covers 15 residues. CDR3 residues: CASSPSPLLADTQYF. CDR3 nucleotide sequence: TGCGCCAGCAGCCCGTCCCCCTTACTTGCAGATACGCAGTATTTT.

This clone has just one count. The chain carries TRBV9 and TRBJ2-7; the match to TRBD2 covers 7 bases. V was clipped by 2 bases and J by 5 bases; unmatched bases: 13. CDR3 length: 16 residues. CDR1 is SGDLS and CDR2 is YYNGEE in the germline V gene. This chain's CDR3 is CASSVTSGDPGNEQYF. The CDR3 nucleotides are TGTGCCAGCAGCGTGACAAGCGGGGACCCAGGGAACGAGCAGTACTTC.

The chain carries TRBV29-1 and TRBJ2-1, with D maybe TRBD1 (6 bases). CDR1 is SQVTM and CDR2 is ANQGSEA in the germline V gene. The CDR3 has 14 amino acids. V lost 3 bases to trimming and J lost 8 bases, with 17 bases between them. The CDR3 loop is CSVDSGRGSDEQFF. The CDR3 DNA reads TGCAGCGTTGACTCCGGCAGGGGAAGCGATGAGCAGTTCTTC.

The CDR3 nucleotides are TGTGCCAGCAGTGACTCGGGGGGACTAGCGGGAGTAGCCTACAATGAGCAGTTCTTC. It yields the protein CASSDSGGLAGVAYNEQFF. The V gene is TRBV6-4, the J gene TRBJ2-1; 14 nucleotides agree with TRBD2. Germline CDR1 MRHNA, CDR2 SNTAGT. The CDR3 totals 19 residues. Germline trimming cut 0 bases from V and 2 bases from J; bases unmatched to any gene: 6.

This clone showed up just once. For the CDR3, the DNA is TGTGCCAGCAGCTTTAGCGGGGAGCCTCCGGGACAGGGACCGGGAGGCTACACCTTC. This sequence encodes CASSFSGEPPGQGPGGYTF. The chain employs TRBV7-9 and TRBJ1-2; TRBD1 agrees at 9 bases. Germline V gene data show CDR1 as SEHNR and CDR2 as FQNEAQ (reference sequence). The CDR3 totals 19 residues. Losses at the gene ends were 3 bases for V and 8 bases for J; bases not matched to a gene: 22.

The rearrangement uses TRBV28 and TRBJ2-2, with a possible D match to TRBD2 (6 bases). Germline V lookup: CDR1 MDHEN, CDR2 SYDVKM. The V end was cut by 6 bases, the J end by 0 bases, with 14 bases between. The CDR3 spans 16 residues. CDR3 in DNA: TGTGCCAGCAGCGGCGGGACGGTCGCGAACACCGGGGAGCTGTTTTTT. Its translation is CASSGGTVANTGELFF.

This chain joins TRBV19 and TRBJ2-1; no clear D gene. The V end was cut by 5 bases, the J end by 10 bases, with 18 bases between. This CDR3 spans 14 amino acids. Germline V gene sequence: CDR1 LNHDA, CDR2 SQIVND (reference sequence). Written as DNA, the CDR3 is TGTGCCAGTAGTCCACACGCGTCGCTCCCCGAGCAGTTCTTC. It codes for CASSPHASLPEQFF.

The chain employs TRBV5-8 and TRBJ2-5, with 7 bases identical to TRBD1. The trim removed 4 bases at V and 10 bases at J, leaving 7 bases unmatched. This CDR3 is 12 amino acids long. Germline values: CDR1 SGHTS, CDR2 YDEGEE. The CDR3: CASSKGQVGQYF. For the CDR3, the DNA is TGTGCCAGCAGCAAAGGACAGGTCGGCCAGTACTTC.

The DNA for the CDR3 is TGTGCCAGCAGTGAAAGTCGACAGTACGGGGAGCTGTTTTTT. This sequence encodes CASSESRQYGELFF. V and J are TRBV6-1 and TRBJ2-2, with D possibly matching TRBD1 (5 bases). In germline, CDR1 is MNHNS, CDR2 SASEGT. The CDR3 contains 14 residues. Trimming took off 2 bases at V and 7 bases at J, with 11 bases between the two ends.

The chain carries TRBV28 and TRBJ1-2; no clear D gene. Looked up from germline, CDR1 is MDHEN and CDR2 is SYDVKM. CDR3 length: 15 amino acids. Trimming shortened V by 3 bases and J by 4 bases, and 15 bases separated the two germline ends. The CDR3 loop is CASSFVGQTPYGYTF. CDR3 bases: TGTGCCAGCAGTTTTGTTGGTCAGACCCCCTATGGCTACACCTTC.

About this clone itself: One end of the junction is discordant with germline, which a read error may explain. The V gene is TRBV10-3, the J gene TRBJ1-1, with 7 bases identical to TRBD1. The CDR3 totals 14 residues. The germline CDR1 and CDR2 sequences are ENHRY and SYGVKD. Here the CDR3 reads CAISAGGQNPEAFF. CDR3 sequence (DNA): TGTGCCATCAGTGCAGGGGGGCAGAACCCTGAAGCTTTCTTT.

The chain carries TRBV4-3 and TRBJ2-7; 7 bases are shared with TRBD2. V was pared by 2 bases and J by 3 bases, with 7 bases of the junction left unmatched. CDR1 and CDR2 (germline): LGHNA, YSLEER. This CDR3 contains 15 residues. CDR3 in DNA: TGCGCCAGCAGCCAACTCCCACTAGCGAACTACGAGCAGTACTTC. Translation gives CASSQLPLANYEQYF.

Regarding this clone: The sample carries other DNA sequences with the same CDR3. This chain links TRBV7-9 with TRBJ1-1, with 7 bases identical to TRBD1. Trimming cost V 4 bases and J 4 bases; bases outside gene matches: 6. The CDR3 loop spans 14 amino acids. Germline values: CDR1 SEHNR, CDR2 FQNEAQ (reference sequence). The CDR3 region is CASSWTGVGTEAFF. The CDR3 DNA follows: TGTGCCAGCAGCTGGACAGGCGTCGGCACTGAAGCTTTCTTT.

V is TRBV10-1 and J is TRBJ2-6; D is perhaps TRBD1 (6 bases). V was cut by 10 bases and J by 2 bases, with 33 bases left in between. Germline values: CDR1 WNHNN, CDR2 SYGVQD (reference sequence). The CDR3 extends over 21 amino acids. The CDR3 is CATVRSPGASLLGTGANVLTF. The CDR3, as DNA: TGCGCCACCGTTAGAAGCCCAGGGGCTAGTCTATTAGGTACTGGGGCCAACGTCCTGACTTTC.